The entry below gives a single TCR beta chain sequence along with its context. A read error may explain this, as a much larger clone is one base away. This sample is drawn from a study of blood T cell repertoires in COVID-19. Study-wide context: T cells, B-cell-depleted T cells, or PBMCs supplied cDNA or gDNA.

Under the authors' procedure: Amplification of reference gene primers provided the estimated nucleated cell counts. Clones were read by immunoSEQ multiplex PCR, and TCRdb kept only the in-frame ones, dropping some. V, J and clone size were drawn from that table, and D and trimming were deduced from the DNA. The sample carries 220,000 or so clones, over 75% recorded once. Assignment of participants to cohorts was predicated upon participant-reported clinical history. For recovered donors of Cohort 3, there were two negative PCRs, clearance, or symptom resolution. Per the germline V gene, CDR1 is SGHTA and CDR2 is FQGNSA. V lost 1 base to trimming and J lost 0 bases, with 9 bases between them. The CDR3 totals 15 residues.

Sequencing used PBMCs or T cells enriched from blood (not recorded which). The receptor was derived from a woman aged 55-70 years who had recovered from COVID-19. The chain combines TRBV7-2 with TRBJ1-1, with D perhaps matching TRBD1 (5 bases). DNA of the CDR3: TGTGCCAGCAGCTTAGTAGGGGCTATGAACACTGAAGCTTTCTTT. This translates into CASSLVGAMNTEAFF.